These T cell receptor beta chains were read from a single sample in a study of blood T cell repertoires in COVID-19. Sequencing was performed with immunoSEQ multiplex PCR; in TCRdb, only in-frame clones are kept and a portion is missing. Of about 120,000 clones listed, roughly nine tenths are singletons. Sequenced input: peripheral blood. The receptors shown here come from a man aged 65 to 79 with active or convalescent COVID-19. Each CDR3 is given with its conserved first and last residue. Each record gives: V gene, CDR3 protein.

V: TRBV6-1; CDR3: CASSETFVVSGNTIYF
V: TRBV2; CDR3: CASSQGPVEGSPLHF
V: TRBV28; CDR3: CASSSPTGEATQPQHF
V: TRBV5-1; CDR3: CASSAGDTSEVQYF
V: TRBV6-5; CDR3: CASREGTTNEKLFF
V: TRBV28; CDR3: CASSFVVNTEAFF
V: TRBV4-2; CDR3: CASSQDGRDYYYNEQFF
V: TRBV19; CDR3: CASSKGQGGSTEAFF
V: TRBV19; CDR3: CASSMESRWDGYTF
V: TRBV6-6; CDR3: CASTGLGTSVEQYF
V: TRBV15; CDR3: CATSALQGASEKLFF
V: TRBV6-5; CDR3: CATPADYSGNTIYF
V: TRBV19; CDR3: CASTLAASSYNEQFF
V: TRBV7-2; CDR3: CASSGTKTQYF
V: TRBV11-2; CDR3: CASSLDPSYEQYF
V: TRBV28; CDR3: CASSLTSVKETQYF
V: TRBV5-1; CDR3: CASSQEVGPGERYTF
V: TRBV28; CDR3: CASDITGVQSNTEAFF
V: TRBV13; CDR3: CASSTPATEFSNYGYTF
V: TRBV4-2; CDR3: CASSQDYRAKNIQYF
V: TRBV28; CDR3: CASSKTGFREKLFF
V: TRBV2; CDR3: CASRGLADHNEQFF
V: TRBV27; CDR3: CASSTGTRRQYYEQYF
V: TRBV28; CDR3: CASKGIGQGDEQYF
V: TRBV27; CDR3: CASSLGRDRAAFF
V: TRBV7-6; CDR3: CASSLDGGGRADTQYF
V: TRBV6-5; CDR3: CASSSRDRGRVGYTF
V: TRBV10-3; CDR3: CAISVDRVGEQYF
V: TRBV3-1/TRBV3-2; CDR3: CASSQGTGVNYGYTF
V: TRBV7-8; CDR3: CASSLGQGNQPQHF
V: TRBV7-8; CDR3: CASSLEREREQFF
V: TRBV6-5; CDR3: CASSYWSGTDTQYF
V: TRBV19; CDR3: CASSITSTSGARDTQYF
V: TRBV19; CDR3: CASSPAGTGGLGYTF
V: TRBV19; CDR3: CASRQGFDGYTF